Listed below are T cell receptor beta chains from one sample, sequenced in a study of early stage breast cancer tumors. Here immunoSEQ multiplex PCR was the method, and the copy in TCRdb shows in-frame clones only, minus some. The profile covers more than 65,000 clones, with about 85% appearing a single time and about 4.8% taken by the ten largest. The sample comprised blood. The receptors originated from a person in their 40s with breast cancer. Both conserved end residues are part of each CDR3. The D gene is left open where the match is weak. Only some rows state a clone size, as once, few, many or a class for expanded clones.

d_gene: .
v_gene: TRBV20-1
abundance: .
j_gene: TRBJ2-7
CDR3aa: CSATDHYEQYF
CDR3nt: TGCAGTGCTACGGATCACTACGAGCAGTACTTC

d_gene: .
v_gene: TRBV6-5
abundance: once
j_gene: TRBJ1-1
CDR3aa: CASSYLGGTEAFF
CDR3nt: TGTGCCAGCAGTTACTTGGGGGGTACTGAAGCTTTCTTT

d_gene: .
v_gene: TRBV7-6
abundance: few
j_gene: TRBJ2-1
CDR3aa: CASSLVASMGEQFF
CDR3nt: TGTGCCAGCAGCTTAGTGGCTAGCATGGGTGAGCAGTTCTTC

d_gene: .
v_gene: TRBV28
abundance: .
j_gene: TRBJ1-2
CDR3aa: CASSNPKPGGFNYGYTF
CDR3nt: TGTGCCAGCAGTAATCCCAAGCCTGGGGGATTTAACTATGGCTACACCTTC

d_gene: .
v_gene: TRBV19
abundance: .
j_gene: TRBJ2-3
CDR3aa: CASSIVLSTDTQYF
CDR3nt: TGTGCCAGTAGTATTGTCCTGAGCACAGATACGCAGTATTTT

d_gene: TRBD2
v_gene: TRBV10-3
abundance: .
j_gene: TRBJ2-3
CDR3aa: CAIRSPSGSSTDTQYF
CDR3nt: TGTGCCATCAGGAGCCCTAGCGGGAGTAGCACAGATACGCAGTATTTT

d_gene: TRBD2
v_gene: TRBV2
abundance: .
j_gene: TRBJ2-3
CDR3aa: CASSPGLAGPQDTQYF
CDR3nt: TGTGCCAGCAGTCCGGGACTAGCGGGTCCCCAAGATACGCAGTATTTT

d_gene: .
v_gene: TRBV7-8
abundance: .
j_gene: TRBJ2-1
CDR3aa: CASSAHPGGEQFF
CDR3nt: TGTGCCAGCAGCGCCCATCCTGGCGGAGAGCAGTTCTTC

d_gene: TRBD1
v_gene: TRBV5-6
abundance: .
j_gene: TRBJ2-2
CDR3aa: CASSMSGTANTGELFF
CDR3nt: TGTGCCAGCAGCATGTCTGGGACAGCGAACACCGGGGAGCTGTTTTTT

d_gene: .
v_gene: TRBV19
abundance: few
j_gene: TRBJ2-2
CDR3aa: CASSIDVSTGELFF
CDR3nt: TGTGCCAGTAGTATAGATGTAAGCACCGGGGAGCTGTTTTTT

d_gene: .
v_gene: TRBV28
abundance: .
j_gene: TRBJ1-2
CDR3aa: CASGRENYGYTF
CDR3nt: TGTGCCAGCGGCCGGGAGAACTATGGCTACACCTTC

d_gene: .
v_gene: TRBV28
abundance: once
j_gene: TRBJ2-1
CDR3aa: CASSFLDEQFF
CDR3nt: TGTGCCAGCAGTTTTCTCGATGAGCAGTTCTTC

d_gene: .
v_gene: TRBV28
abundance: .
j_gene: TRBJ1-2
CDR3aa: CASSLSSGYTF
CDR3nt: TGTGCCAGCAGTTTATCGAGTGGCTACACCTTC

d_gene: TRBD1
v_gene: TRBV11-2
abundance: .
j_gene: TRBJ1-5
CDR3aa: CASSQGTDLNQPQHF
CDR3nt: TGTGCCAGCAGCCAAGGGACAGACCTCAATCAGCCCCAGCATTTT

d_gene: TRBD2
v_gene: TRBV30
abundance: .
j_gene: TRBJ2-5
CDR3aa: CAWSVLPSGRETQYF
CDR3nt: TGTGCCTGGAGTGTACTGCCTAGCGGTCGGGAGACCCAGTACTTC

d_gene: .
v_gene: TRBV6-6
abundance: .
j_gene: TRBJ1-2
CDR3aa: CASSNRAGDGYTF
CDR3nt: TGTGCCAGCAGTAACCGGGCAGGAGATGGCTACACCTTC

d_gene: .
v_gene: TRBV27
abundance: .
j_gene: TRBJ2-6
CDR3aa: CASRRTGPSGANVLTF
CDR3nt: TGTGCCAGCAGACGTACAGGGCCCTCTGGGGCCAACGTCCTGACTTTC

d_gene: .
v_gene: TRBV21-1
abundance: .
j_gene: TRBJ1-5
CDR3aa: CASSIIHRDTGNQPQHF
CDR3nt: TGTGCCAGCAGCATTATTCACCGGGACACCGGCAATCAGCCCCAGCATTTT

d_gene: .
v_gene: TRBV14
abundance: .
j_gene: TRBJ2-1
CDR3aa: CASSQGRYNEQFF
CDR3nt: TGTGCCAGCAGCCAAGGCCGGTACAATGAGCAGTTCTTC

d_gene: TRBD2
v_gene: TRBV18
abundance: .
j_gene: TRBJ2-1
CDR3aa: CASSPPGLAGGLSYNEQFF
CDR3nt: TGTGCCAGCTCACCACCGGGACTAGCGGGAGGATTGTCCTACAATGAGCAGTTCTTC

d_gene: .
v_gene: TRBV18
abundance: few
j_gene: TRBJ1-2
CDR3aa: CASSPLQGTNGYTF
CDR3nt: TGTGCCAGCTCACCGCTACAGGGCACCAATGGCTACACCTTC

d_gene: TRBD1
v_gene: TRBV5-3
abundance: .
j_gene: TRBJ2-1
CDR3aa: CARSLGTGSLVEQFF
CDR3nt: TGTGCCAGAAGCTTGGGGACAGGGAGCCTCGTTGAGCAGTTCTTC

d_gene: .
v_gene: TRBV18
abundance: .
j_gene: TRBJ1-2
CDR3aa: CASSPPTQGYGYTF
CDR3nt: TGTGCCAGCTCACCACCGACACAGGGTTATGGCTACACCTTC

d_gene: .
v_gene: TRBV7-8
abundance: .
j_gene: TRBJ2-5
CDR3aa: CASSPPREETQYF
CDR3nt: TGTGCCAGCAGCCCCCCCAGGGAAGAGACCCAGTACTTC